The present T cell receptor (beta chain) was sequenced within a study of blood T cell repertoires in COVID-19. Looking at the study overall: From the United States, Italy and Spain came samples of acute and convalescent COVID-19. PBMCs, B-cell-depleted T cells, or T cells provided the cDNA or gDNA that made up the material.

The CDR3 covers 14 residues. CDR1 and CDR2 from the germline V gene are SEHNR and FQNEAQ (reference sequence). V shed 5 bases, J shed 1 base, and the junction held 2 bases outside the gene matches. Methods used by the authors: Amplification of reference gene primers was used by the study to estimate nucleated cell counts. Profiled with immunoSEQ multiplex PCR; TCRdb holds only in-frame clones, not every one. V, J and clone size were drawn from that table, and D and trimming were deduced from the DNA. This table holds tens of thousands of clones, approximately 90% found once. The clonotype comes from a human donor in a cohort sampled during active COVID-19. Source material: peripheral blood. The V and J genes are TRBV7-9 and TRBJ2-3; 8 bases are shared with TRBD1. Here the CDR3 DNA reads TGTGCCAGCAGCCCGGGACAGGGCACAGATACGCAGTATTTT. Protein: CASSPGQGTDTQYF. The complete variable domain, with remaining parts taken from reference TRBV7-9 and TRBJ2-3, reads DTGVSQNPRHKITKRGQNVTFRCDPISEHNRLYWYRQTLGQGPEFLTYFQNEAQLEKSRLLSDRFSAERPKGSFSTLEIQRTEQGDSAMYLCASSPGQGTDTQYFGPGTRLTVL.